This T cell receptor beta chain was profiled in a study of response to subunit inactivated influenza vaccine. The study's findings and limits: Authors suggested seasonal influenza vaccinations each recruit few new T cells.

Per germline, CDR1 SGDLS and CDR2 YYNGEE. V lost 3 bases, J lost 4 bases, and 7 bases stayed unmatched. This CDR3 has 15 residues. This clonotype was seen only a few times. Its antigen is currently unknown. In TCRdb, the RT-PCR reads were re-called with MiXCR into one record per CDR3 protein. Of a few hundred thousand distinct CDR3 sequences listed, approximately 15% are singletons. This TCR came from a man in his fifties who received an inactivated influenza vaccine. The gene calls are TRBV9 and TRBJ2-1; 7 nucleotides agree with TRBD2. The specimen was PBMCs from blood, collected 11 to 12 days after vaccination. The CDR3 reads CASSGLAGLYNEQFF. The CDR3 region has the DNA TGTGCCAGCAGCGGGTTAGCGGGCCTTTACAATGAGCAGTTCTTC. The entire variable domain, with the rest obtained from reference TRBV9 and TRBJ2-1, is as follows: DSGVTQTPKHLITATGQRVTLRCSPRSGDLSVYWYQQSLDQGLQFLIQYYNGEERAKGNILERFSAQQFPDLHSELNLSSLELGDSALYFCASSGLAGLYNEQFFGPGTRLTVL.